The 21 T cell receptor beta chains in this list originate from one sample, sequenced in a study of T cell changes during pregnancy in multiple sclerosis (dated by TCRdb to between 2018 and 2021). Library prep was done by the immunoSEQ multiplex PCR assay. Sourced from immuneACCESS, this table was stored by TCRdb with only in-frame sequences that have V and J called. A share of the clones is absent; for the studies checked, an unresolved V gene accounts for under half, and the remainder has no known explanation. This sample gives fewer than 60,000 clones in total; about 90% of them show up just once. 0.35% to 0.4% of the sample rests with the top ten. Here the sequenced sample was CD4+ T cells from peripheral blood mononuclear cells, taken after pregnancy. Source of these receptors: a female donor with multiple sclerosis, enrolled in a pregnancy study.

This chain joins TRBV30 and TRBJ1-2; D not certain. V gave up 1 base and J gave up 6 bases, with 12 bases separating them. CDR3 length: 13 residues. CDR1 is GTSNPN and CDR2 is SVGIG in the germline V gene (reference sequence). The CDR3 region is CAWSGRSPHGYTF. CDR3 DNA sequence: TGTGCCTGGAGTGGCAGATCCCCGCATGGCTACACCTTC.

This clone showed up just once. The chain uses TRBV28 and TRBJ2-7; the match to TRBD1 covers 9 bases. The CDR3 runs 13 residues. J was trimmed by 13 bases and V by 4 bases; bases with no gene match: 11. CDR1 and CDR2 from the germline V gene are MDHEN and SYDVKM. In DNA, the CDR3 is TGTGCCAGCAGTTCTTTAAAACCGGGACAGGGATACTTC. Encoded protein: CASSSLKPGQGYF.

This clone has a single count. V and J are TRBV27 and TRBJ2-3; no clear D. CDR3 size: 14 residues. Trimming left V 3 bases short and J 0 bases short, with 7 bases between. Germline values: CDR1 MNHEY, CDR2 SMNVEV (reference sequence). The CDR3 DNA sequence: TGTGCCAGCAGTTTCCCCTACAGCACAGATACGCAGTATTTT. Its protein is CASSFPYSTDTQYF.

The CDR3 region is CASSLEAGLGNTIYF. The CDR3 DNA is TGCGCCAGCAGCTTGGAGGCAGGGTTAGGAAACACCATATATTTT. The chain employs TRBV5-1 and TRBJ1-3, with D perhaps TRBD1 (5 bases). V shed 0 bases and J shed 4 bases, with 11 bases lying between them. The CDR3 extends over 15 amino acids. CDR1 and CDR2 from the germline V gene are SGHRS and YFSETQ.

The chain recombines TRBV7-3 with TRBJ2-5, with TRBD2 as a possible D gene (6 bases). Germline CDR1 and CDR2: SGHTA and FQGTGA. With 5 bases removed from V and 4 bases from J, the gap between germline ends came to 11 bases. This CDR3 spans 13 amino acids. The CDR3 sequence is CASSRGAGETQYF. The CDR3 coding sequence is TGTGCCAGCAGCCGCGGGGCGGGAGAGACCCAGTACTTC. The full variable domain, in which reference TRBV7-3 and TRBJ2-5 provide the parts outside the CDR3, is GAGVSQTPSNKVTEKGKYVELRCDPISGHTALYWYRQSLGQGPEFLIYFQGTGAADDSGLPNDRFFAVRPEGSVSTLKIQRTERGDSAVYLCASSRGAGETQYFGPGTRLLVL.

CDR3 residues: CASRQFNYGYTF. The CDR3 nucleotides are TGTGCCAGCAGACAGTTTAACTATGGCTACACCTTC. V usage is TRBV6-1 and J usage is TRBJ1-2, with D hard to call. Per germline, CDR1 MNHNS and CDR2 SASEGT. The CDR3 is 12 amino acids. V lost 6 bases and J lost 1, with 6 bases in between.

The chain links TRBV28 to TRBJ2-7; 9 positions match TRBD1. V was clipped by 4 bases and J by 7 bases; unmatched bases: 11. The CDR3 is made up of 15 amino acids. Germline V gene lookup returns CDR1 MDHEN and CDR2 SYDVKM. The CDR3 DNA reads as TGTGCCAGCAGTTCCCCCGGGACAGGGAAGAGGGAGCAGTACTTC. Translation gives CASSSPGTGKREQYF.

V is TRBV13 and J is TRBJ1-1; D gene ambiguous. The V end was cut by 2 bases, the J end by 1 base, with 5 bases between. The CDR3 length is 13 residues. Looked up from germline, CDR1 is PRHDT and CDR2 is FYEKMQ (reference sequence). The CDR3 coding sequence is TGTGCCAGCAGCTTACAGGCGAACACTGAAGCTTTCTTT. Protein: CASSLQANTEAFF.

CDR3 sequence reads: CASSDFGHTTDTQYF. The CDR3 coding sequence is TGTGCCAGCAGTGACTTTGGTCACACCACAGATACGCAGTATTTT. This chain connects TRBV6-4 to TRBJ2-3, with D unclear. Trimming stripped 1 base from V and 2 bases from J, with 10 bases between. This CDR3 comprises 15 residues. CDR1 and CDR2 from the germline V gene are MRHNA and SNTAGT.

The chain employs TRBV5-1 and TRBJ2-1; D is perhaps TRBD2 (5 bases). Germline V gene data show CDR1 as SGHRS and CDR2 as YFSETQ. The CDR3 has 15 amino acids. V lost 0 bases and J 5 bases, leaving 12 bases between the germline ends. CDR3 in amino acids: CASSLELVRHNEQFF. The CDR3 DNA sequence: TGCGCCAGCAGCTTGGAACTAGTTAGGCACAATGAGCAGTTCTTC.

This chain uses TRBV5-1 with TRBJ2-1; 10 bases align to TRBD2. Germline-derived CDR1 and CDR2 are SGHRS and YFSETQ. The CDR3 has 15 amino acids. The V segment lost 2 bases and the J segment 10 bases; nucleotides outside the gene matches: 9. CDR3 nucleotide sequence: TGCGCCAGCAGCTTCATAGCGGGAGGACAGGGAGAGCAGTTCTTC. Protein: CASSFIAGGQGEQFF.

CDR3: CASSLVQGGGYTF. The CDR3 DNA sequence: TGTGCCAGCAGCTTAGTACAGGGTGGTGGCTACACCTTC. The chain uses TRBV7-2 and TRBJ1-2, with D possibly TRBD1 on 6 matching bases. CDR3 length: 13 amino acids. The V end was cut by 1 base, the J end by 7 bases, with 10 bases between. Germline V gene lookup returns CDR1 SGHTA and CDR2 FQGNSA.

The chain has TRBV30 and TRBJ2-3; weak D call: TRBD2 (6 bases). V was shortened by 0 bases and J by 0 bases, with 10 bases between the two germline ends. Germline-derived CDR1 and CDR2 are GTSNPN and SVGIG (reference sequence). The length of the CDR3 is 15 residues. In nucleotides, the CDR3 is TGTGCCTGGAGTGTAGGAGGGAGAAGCACAGATACGCAGTATTTT. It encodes CAWSVGGRSTDTQYF.

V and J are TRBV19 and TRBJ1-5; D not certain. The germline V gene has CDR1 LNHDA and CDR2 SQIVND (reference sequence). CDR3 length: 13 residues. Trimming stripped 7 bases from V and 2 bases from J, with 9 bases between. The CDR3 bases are TGTGCCAGTAACGGGATGGGCAATCAGCCCCAGCATTTT. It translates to CASNGMGNQPQHF.

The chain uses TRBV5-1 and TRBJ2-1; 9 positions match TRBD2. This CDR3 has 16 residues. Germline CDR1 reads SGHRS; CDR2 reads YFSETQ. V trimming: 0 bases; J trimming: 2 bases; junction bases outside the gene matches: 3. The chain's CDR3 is CASSLVSSGTYNEQFF. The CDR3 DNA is TGCGCCAGCAGCTTGGTCTCTAGCGGGACCTACAATGAGCAGTTCTTC. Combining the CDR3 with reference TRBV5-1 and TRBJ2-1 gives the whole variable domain KAGVTQTPRYLIKTRGQQVTLSCSPISGHRSVSWYQQTPGQGLQFLFEYFSETQRNKGNFPGRFSGRQFSNSRSEMNVSTLELGDSALYLCASSLVSSGTYNEQFFGPGTRLTVL.

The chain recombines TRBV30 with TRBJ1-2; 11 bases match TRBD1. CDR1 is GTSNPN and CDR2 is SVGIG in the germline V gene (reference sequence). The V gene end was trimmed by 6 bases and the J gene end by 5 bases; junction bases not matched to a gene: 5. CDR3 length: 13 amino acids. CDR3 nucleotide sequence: TGTGCCTGCCGAGGACAGGGGGCGTATGGCTACACCTTC. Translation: CACRGQGAYGYTF.

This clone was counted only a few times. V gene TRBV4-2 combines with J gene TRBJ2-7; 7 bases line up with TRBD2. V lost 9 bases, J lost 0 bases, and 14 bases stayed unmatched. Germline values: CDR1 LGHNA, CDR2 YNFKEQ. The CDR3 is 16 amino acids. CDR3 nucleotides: TGTGCCAGTTCCCTCCCGGGGAGGGATAGCTCCTACGAGCAGTACTTC. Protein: CASSLPGRDSSYEQYF.

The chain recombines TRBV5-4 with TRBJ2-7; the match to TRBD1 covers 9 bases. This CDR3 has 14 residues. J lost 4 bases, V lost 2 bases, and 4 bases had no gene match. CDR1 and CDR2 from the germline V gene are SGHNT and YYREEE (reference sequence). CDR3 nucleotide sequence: TGTGCCAGCAGCTTTGACAGGGGGGCTTACGAGCAGTACTTC. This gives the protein CASSFDRGAYEQYF.

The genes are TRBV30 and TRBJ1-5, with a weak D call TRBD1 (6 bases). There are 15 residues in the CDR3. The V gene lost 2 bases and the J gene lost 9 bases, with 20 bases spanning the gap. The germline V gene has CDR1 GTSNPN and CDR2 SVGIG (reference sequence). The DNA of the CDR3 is TGTGCCTGGAGTCCACTCCTCTCACAGGGCACGCCCCAGCATTTT. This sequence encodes CAWSPLLSQGTPQHF.

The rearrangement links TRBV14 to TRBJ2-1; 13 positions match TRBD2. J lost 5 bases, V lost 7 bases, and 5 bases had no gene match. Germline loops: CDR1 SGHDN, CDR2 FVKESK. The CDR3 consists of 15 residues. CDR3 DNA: TGTGCCAGCACCCCGGGACTAGCGGGACACAATGAGCAGTTCTTC. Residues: CASTPGLAGHNEQFF.

CDR3 in DNA: TGTGCCAGTAGTATGATCAGTCCCCGCACTGAAGCTTTCTTT. Its protein product is CASSMISPRTEAFF. The gene calls are TRBV19 and TRBJ1-1; D unresolved. Deletions cut 3 bases from V and 4 bases from J, with 12 bases between. CDR3 size: 14 residues. CDR1 and CDR2 (germline): LNHDA, SQIVND (reference sequence).